Listed below are T cell receptor beta chains from one sample, sequenced in a study of CD8 T cells in Susac syndrome. TCRdb passed the immunoSEQ multiplex PCR reads through MiXCR, listing each CDR3 protein once. Among about 290,000 distinct CDR3 sequences listed, roughly 90% were seen once. Sample: CD8+ T cells from PBMCs. The source of these receptors is a human donor with multiple sclerosis. Each CDR3 is given with its conserved first and last residue. Fields, in order: J gene, V gene, CDR3 length, CDR3 protein.

>TRBJ2-7|TRBV28|14
CASSYRDTTYEQYF
>TRBJ2-1|TRBV27|14
CASGDTGTSNEQFF
>TRBJ2-7|TRBV7-9|14
CASSLDGAPYEQYF
>TRBJ2-5|TRBV30|14
CAWSELSSWETQYF
>TRBJ2-3|TRBV11-2|15
CASSPLAGAEDTQYF
>TRBJ2-3|TRBV2|15
CASNSDRGPTDTQYF
>TRBJ2-7|TRBV20-1|15
CSARGGRGVRPEQYF
>TRBJ2-5|TRBV12-3/TRBV12-4|15
CASSLESGAQETQYF
>TRBJ2-7|TRBV29-1|12
CSVGRTGGEQYF
>TRBJ2-3|TRBV2|16
CASSEDLAGLTDTQYF
>TRBJ1-2|TRBV20-1|15
CSARVGYLGDYGYTF
>TRBJ2-3|TRBV30|13
CAWTAEGPDTQYF
>TRBJ2-5|TRBV28|14
CASSLFRALETQYF
>TRBJ2-7|TRBV12-3/TRBV12-4|12
CASRGGSYEQYF
>TRBJ1-3|TRBV28|14
CASSLSRGLDTIYF
>TRBJ2-7|TRBV7-9|16
CASSPVLGGSAYEQYF
>TRBJ1-3|TRBV16|16
CASSQWPRERGNTIYF
>TRBJ1-2|TRBV9|13
CASSAGTVYGYTF
>TRBJ2-7|TRBV4-3|14
CASSQAQGPYEQYF
>TRBJ2-3|TRBV27|14
CASSLNEITDTQYF
>TRBJ2-7|TRBV7-9|14
CASSRNLDGHEQYF
>TRBJ2-1|TRBV7-9|15
CASRYGVSSYNEQFF